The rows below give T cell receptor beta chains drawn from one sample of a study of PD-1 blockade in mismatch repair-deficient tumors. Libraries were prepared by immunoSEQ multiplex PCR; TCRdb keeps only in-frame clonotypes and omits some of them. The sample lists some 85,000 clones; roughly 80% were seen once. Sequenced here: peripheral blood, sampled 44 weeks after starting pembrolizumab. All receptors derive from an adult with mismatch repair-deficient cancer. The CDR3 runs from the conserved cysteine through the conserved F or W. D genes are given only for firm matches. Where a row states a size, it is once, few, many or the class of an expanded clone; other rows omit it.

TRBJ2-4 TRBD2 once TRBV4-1 TGCGCCAGCAAACCGGGACTAGCGGGATTTCGAGAGGGAAACATTCAGTACTTC CASKPGLAGFREGNIQYF
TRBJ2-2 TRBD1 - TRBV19 TGTGCCAGTAGCCTAGACAGGGCCGGCGGGGAGCTGTTTTTT CASSLDRAGGELFF
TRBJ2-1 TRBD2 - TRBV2 TGTGCCAGCGGACTACTAGCGGGAGATCTAGGTCTAACCTACAATGAGCAGTTCTTC CASGLLAGDLGLTYNEQFF
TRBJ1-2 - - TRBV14 TGTGCCAGCAGCCCTAGCGGATCCGGGAGAGGCTACACCTTC CASSPSGSGRGYTF
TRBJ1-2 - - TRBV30 TGTGCCTTAATTTTTAACTATGGCTACACCTTC CALIFNYGYTF
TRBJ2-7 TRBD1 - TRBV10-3 TGTGCCATCAGTGTAGAGGGACAGCTCACGTTTGGGCAGTACTTC CAISVEGQLTFGQYF
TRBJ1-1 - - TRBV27 TGTGCCAGCAGCCCTAAGGGGTTGAACACTGAAGCTTTCTTT CASSPKGLNTEAFF
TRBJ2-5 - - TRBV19 TGTGCCAGTAGTGCCGTTGAGATTTCCCAAGTTTTCCAAGAGACCCAGTACTTC CASSAVEISQVFQETQYF
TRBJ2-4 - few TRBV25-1 TGTGCCAGCATACAGGGATCCATTCAGTACTTC CASIQGSIQYF
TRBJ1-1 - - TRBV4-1 TGCGCCAGCAGCCAAGATCGGACGGTAGGCACTGAAGCTTTCTTT CASSQDRTVGTEAFF
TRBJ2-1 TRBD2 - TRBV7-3 TGTGCCAGCAGCTTAATGGGGATTAGGACTAGCGGACGAAATGAGCAGTTCTTC CASSLMGIRTSGRNEQFF
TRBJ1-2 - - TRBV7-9 TGTGCCAGCAGCTTAGGAACAGGGTGGGGCTACACCTTC CASSLGTGWGYTF
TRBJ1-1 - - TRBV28 TGTGCCAGCATCGTGGGGGGGGCGACTGAAGCTTTCTTT CASIVGGATEAFF
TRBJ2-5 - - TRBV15 TGTGCCACCAGCAGAGGGGGCGGAGAGACCCAGTACTTC CATSRGGGETQYF
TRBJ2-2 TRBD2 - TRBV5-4 TGTGCCAGCAGCTTTGCGGGAGGCCCCGGGGAGCTGTTTTTT CASSFAGGPGELFF
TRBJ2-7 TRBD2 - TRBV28 TGTGCCAGCAGTCTTCTCTCGGGGGGTGGTCGGTACTTC CASSLLSGGGRYF
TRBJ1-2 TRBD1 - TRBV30 TGTGCCTGGAGAAAGGACAGGGGAAACTATGGCTACACCTTC CAWRKDRGNYGYTF
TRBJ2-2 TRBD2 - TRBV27 TGTGCCAGCAGTACCAGCGGGTCTAGCGGGAGGACCAGGGTTGGGGAGCTGTTTTTT CASSTSGSSGRTRVGELFF
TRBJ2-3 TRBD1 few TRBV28 TGTGCCAGCAGTTTTGAATGGACAGGGGTTTTAGGTACGCAGTATTTT CASSFEWTGVLGTQYF
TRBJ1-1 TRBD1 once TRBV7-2 TGTGCCAGCAGCTTAGGTCAGGTAGGGACAGGGGACACTGAAGCTTTCTTT CASSLGQVGTGDTEAFF
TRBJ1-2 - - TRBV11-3 TGTGCCAGCAGCTTAGAGACAGGAAACTATGGCTACACCTTC CASSLETGNYGYTF
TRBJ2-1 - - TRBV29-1 TGCAGCGTTGAAGGTGCGGCCAACTCCTACAATGAGCAGTTCTTC CSVEGAANSYNEQFF
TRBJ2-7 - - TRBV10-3 TGTGCCATCAGTGCCCCACTAGCCCAAGGGGGCTACGAGCAGTACTTC CAISAPLAQGGYEQYF
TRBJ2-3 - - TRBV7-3 TGTGCCAGCAGCTCCGACGGGAGCAGCACAGATACGCAGTATTTT CASSSDGSSTDTQYF
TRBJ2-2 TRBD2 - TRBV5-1 TGCGCCAGCAGCCCGTCCCCGGGACTAGCGGGAGCCGGGGAGCTGTTTTTT CASSPSPGLAGAGELFF
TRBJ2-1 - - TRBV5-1 TGCGCCACCTCTGAGACCGCGCCCTCCTACAATGAGCAGTTCTTC CATSETAPSYNEQFF
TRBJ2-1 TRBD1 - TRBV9 TGTGCCAGCGGGACAGGAGGGAATGAGCAGTTCTTC CASGTGGNEQFF
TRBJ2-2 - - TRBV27 TGTGCCAGCAGTCGGGACTACGGGGGCGCGAACACCGGGGAGCTGTTTTTT CASSRDYGGANTGELFF
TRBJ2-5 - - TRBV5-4 TGTGCCAGCAGGCCTCCCGGGGGCGAATATGAGACCCAGTACTTC CASRPPGGEYETQYF
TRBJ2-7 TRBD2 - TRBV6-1 TGTGCCAGCAGTGCCGAAACTAGCGGGAGGTTTCCTTACGAGCAGTACTTC CASSAETSGRFPYEQYF
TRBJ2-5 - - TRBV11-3 TGTGCCAGCAGCGCCTCAGGGGAGGAGACCCAGTACTTC CASSASGEETQYF
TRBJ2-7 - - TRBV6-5 TGTGCCAGCAGCCTATCACAGGGCCCCGGGTACGAGCAGTACTTC CASSLSQGPGYEQYF
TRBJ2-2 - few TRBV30 TGTGCCTGGGGACTCTCTGGCGGGGAGCTGTTTTTT CAWGLSGGELFF
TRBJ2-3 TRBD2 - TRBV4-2 TGTGCCAGCAGCCAAGTGGGGACTAGCGGGAGGCGCACAGATACGCAGTATTTT CASSQVGTSGRRTDTQYF
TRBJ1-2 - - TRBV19 TGTGCCAGTGAATGGTACTATGGCTACACCTTC CASEWYYGYTF
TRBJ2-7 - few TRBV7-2 TGTGCCAGCAGCTTAGCGCGGGGCGGTTCAACCTACGAGCAGTACTTC CASSLARGGSTYEQYF
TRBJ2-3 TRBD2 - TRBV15 TGTGCGACTAGCAAGTATGAGGTCGACACAGATACGCAGTATTTT CATSKYEVDTDTQYF
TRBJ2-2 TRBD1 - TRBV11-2 TGTGCCAGCAGCTCGAAACGGACAGGGCTAAACACCGGGGAGCTGTTTTTT CASSSKRTGLNTGELFF
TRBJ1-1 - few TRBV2 TGTGCCAGCATTCGGGAAACCGGAGCTTTCTTT CASIRETGAFF
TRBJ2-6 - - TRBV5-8 TGTGCCAGCAGCTTGCGTCGTGGGGCCAACGTCCTGACTTTC CASSLRRGANVLTF
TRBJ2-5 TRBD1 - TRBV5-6 TGTGCCAGCACCGAGGACAGGGTGCAAGAGACCCAGTACTTC CASTEDRVQETQYF
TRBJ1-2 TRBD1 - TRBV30 TGTGCCTGGAGTGGGGGACAGGGGGTCTACACCTTC CAWSGGQGVYTF
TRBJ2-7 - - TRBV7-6 TGTGCCAGCAGCCTAGGGCCGGGGGGCGAGTACGAGCAGTACTTC CASSLGPGGEYEQYF
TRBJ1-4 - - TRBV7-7 TGTGCTAGCGCCGTCAGGGCGGGAGAAAAACTGTTTTTT CASAVRAGEKLFF
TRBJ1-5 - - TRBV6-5 TGTGCCAGCAGTTACAACGACGGGGGTCAGCCCCAGCATTTT CASSYNDGGQPQHF
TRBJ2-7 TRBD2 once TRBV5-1 TGCGCCAGCAGCTTAGCTAGCGGGAGTCGTGGGGAGCAGTACTTC CASSLASGSRGEQYF
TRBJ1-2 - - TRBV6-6 TGTGCCAGCAGTTGGGGGCCCGCGGATGGCTACACCTTC CASSWGPADGYTF
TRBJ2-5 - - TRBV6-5 TGTGCCAGCAGTTACAAACTTGAGGGAGGCCTCGGGGCCCAGTACTTC CASSYKLEGGLGAQYF
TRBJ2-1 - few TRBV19 TGTGCCAGTAGTATGATGGGGGTCAATGAGCAGTTCTTC CASSMMGVNEQFF
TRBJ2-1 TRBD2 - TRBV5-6 TGTGCCAGCAGCTTGGGACTAGCGGGGGGCAATGAGCAGTTCTTC CASSLGLAGGNEQFF
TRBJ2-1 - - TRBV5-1 TGCGCCAGCAGTCCGCTAGCGTTAAGCTCCTACAATGAGCAGTTCTTC CASSPLALSSYNEQFF
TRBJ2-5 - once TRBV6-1 TGTGCCAGCAGTGTCTCCTTCGGAGCAGGGGTAAGGGAGACCCAGTACTTC CASSVSFGAGVRETQYF
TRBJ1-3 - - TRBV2 TGTGCCAGCAGCTTGACCCGGCAGGCAGTCGGTACTGGAAACACCATATATTTT CASSLTRQAVGTGNTIYF
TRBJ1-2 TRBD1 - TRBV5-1 TGCGCCAGCAGCTCATCCCCGGGACAGGTCTCCTATGGCTACACCTTC CASSSSPGQVSYGYTF
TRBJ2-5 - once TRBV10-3 TGTGCCATCAGTGAGTCCCTACGGGAGACCCAGTACTTC CAISESLRETQYF
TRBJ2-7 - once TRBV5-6 TGTGCCAGCAGCTTGGGGGCCTCGGGGAACGAGCAGTACTTC CASSLGASGNEQYF
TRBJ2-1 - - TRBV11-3 TGTGCCAGCAGCCTACTATACAACAATGAGCAGTTCTTC CASSLLYNNEQFF